This T cell receptor (beta chain) was sequenced for a study of blood T cell repertoires in COVID-19 (dated by TCRdb to about 2020). For context, the study as a whole: The collaborator samples originated in the United States, Italy and Spain and spanned the acute and convalescent phases of COVID-19. The material from the prospective study consisted of cDNA or gDNA derived from T cells, B-cell-depleted T cells, or PBMCs. The repertoires were released in a freely available public database intended as a resource for research on the immune response to SARS-CoV-2. Deeply sampled blood TCRbeta repertoires from subjects exposed to, actively infected with, or recovered from COVID-19 were included in the dataset. The sample metadata nearly always contained a de-identified subject ID, COVID-19 status, age in years and sex. HLA class I and class II types, where available, came from metadata supplied by the sample provider rather than from assay-based typing. The samples were drawn from two sources: the first 160 participants of the ongoing ImmuneRACE study, and 1,000 to 1,500 subjects contributed by 6 global collaborators.

This clone was seen a few times. Its antigen is not yet known. Within one base of it there is no much larger clone, and no base qualities were kept. Whole blood was collected in K2EDTA tubes by collaborating institutions according to the institutions' own protocols. For TCRbeta analysis, collaborator samples were shipped as frozen whole blood, as isolated PBMCs, or as DNA extracted from either sample type. Broader findings and caveats from the paper: How much clinical and demographic metadata was included differed by source and by participant, and the metadata was provided uncurated.

CDR1 and CDR2 were assigned from the germline V gene (reference sequence) as MNHEY and SMNVEV. V has 6 bases trimmed and J has 4 bases trimmed; junction bases matching no gene number 10. The CDR3 has 15 amino acids, counting the end cysteine and phenylalanine. The sequence is cut down to CDR3 DNA, 45 bases in frame from base 1. The immunoSEQ Assay, a bias-controlled multiplex PCR, was used to amplify TCRbeta CDR3 regions from genomic DNA. On the study's bioinformatics: Within the assay, amplification of reference gene primers was used to estimate how many nucleated cells each sample contained. To quantify the absolute abundance of each unique TCRbeta CDR3 rearrangement, sequence reads were collapsed and filtered. For each sample, productive Simpson clonality was calculated as the square root of Simpson's diversity index across productive rearrangements. This immuneACCESS table, as held by TCRdb, lists in-frame sequences with V and J called but not all clones. Of the missing ones, under half trace to an unresolved V gene in checked studies; the others have no known cause. That table gives V, J and clone size, and the DNA gave D and trimming. In this sample the table shows more than 150,000 clones, 83% of which occur a single time. The ten largest make up about 6.5% of the sample.

Sequencing was performed on peripheral blood. Recombination linked TRBV27 to TRBJ1-2; TRBD1 matches 8 bases in the middle. The clonotype was recovered from a woman between 40 and 50 years old with acute or convalescent COVID-19. The DNA sequence is as follows: TGTGCCAGCAGCCCGGACAGGGCTGGGGGCTATGGCTACACCTTC. The resulting protein is CASSPDRAGGYGYTF.